These 24 T cell receptor beta chains were all obtained from the same sample, sequenced in a study of T-cell reconstitution after alpha-beta-depleted transplantation in children. Molecular barcoding with unique molecular identifiers was used for the TCRbeta library. Each CDR3 protein is one row after TCRdb ran MiXCR on the PCR reads. The sample consists of about 240,000 distinct CDR3 sequences, around 12% of them appearing once. The sample in question was PBMCs from the stem cell graft donor, obtained from the stem cell graft. These receptors were taken from a human donor who donated a stem cell graft to a child with acute lymphoblastic leukemia.

This clonotype was found a few times. The V gene is TRBV11-2, the J gene TRBJ1-5; 7 nucleotides agree with TRBD1. Unmatched junction bases numbered 10, after V lost 0 bases and J lost 2 bases. CDR1 is SGHAT, CDR2 FQNNGV, per germline. The CDR3 contains 18 residues. The CDR3 bases are TGTGCCAGCAGCTTAGATAGTCGGAGCGGGACAGGCAATCAGCCCCAGCATTTT. Amino acid sequence: CASSLDSRSGTGNQPQHF.

The gene calls are TRBV7-3 and TRBJ1-2; a possible D gene is TRBD1 (6 bases). Trimming pared 4 bases from V and 7 bases from J, leaving 16 bases between. Germline values: CDR1 SGHTA, CDR2 FQGTGA. This CDR3 region has 14 residues. This CDR3 is CASSSDSAGGGYTF. CDR3 nucleotides: TGTGCCAGCAGCTCGGACAGCGCTGGGGGTGGCTACACCTTC.

In this sample, this clonotype turned up many times. This rearrangement joins TRBV7-2 to TRBJ2-1; 7 positions match TRBD2. The V gene end was trimmed by 5 bases and the J gene end by 4 bases; junction bases not matched to a gene: 8. There are 15 residues in the CDR3. Per germline, CDR1 SGHTA and CDR2 FQGNSA. CDR3 residues: CASSRGDARYNEQFF. CDR3 DNA sequence: TGTGCCAGCAGCCGGGGGGACGCGAGGTACAATGAGCAGTTCTTC.

The rearrangement uses TRBV10-1 and TRBJ1-2; D remains unclear. CDR3 length: 15 residues. Germline CDR1 and CDR2: WNHNN and SYGVQD (reference sequence). V lost 3 bases to trimming and J lost 0 bases, with 11 bases between them. The CDR3 nucleotides read TGCGCCAGCAGTGAAAGTCTACCCTCTAACTATGGCTACACCTTC. Amino acids: CASSESLPSNYGYTF.

CDR3 in amino acids: CASWSEGTNYGYTF. Here the CDR3 DNA reads TGTGCCAGTTGGTCCGAGGGTACTAACTATGGCTACACCTTC. The rearrangement uses TRBV19 and TRBJ1-2; D is unclear. V was pared by 8 bases and J by 0 bases, with 13 bases between. Germline lookup yields CDR1 LNHDA and CDR2 SQIVND (reference sequence). CDR3 length: 14 residues.

This clonotype came up a few times. The rearrangement links TRBV27 to TRBJ1-4, with D perhaps TRBD1 (5 bases). V was clipped by 4 bases and J by 7 bases, with 22 bases between them. Germline V CDR1 and CDR2: MNHEY, SMNVEV (reference sequence). The CDR3 has 17 amino acids. The CDR3 sequence: CASSSTRVTAVLEKLFF. Here the CDR3 DNA reads TGTGCCAGCAGTTCAACACGGGTGACAGCCGTTCTTGAAAAACTGTTTTTT.

This clonotype was recorded many times. The chain couples TRBV7-2 to TRBJ1-2, with TRBD1 as a possible D gene (5 bases). Germline V CDR1 and CDR2: SGHTA, FQGNSA. CDR3 length equals 14 residues. V was trimmed by 1 base and J by 3 bases, leaving 9 bases between them. CDR3 in DNA: TGTGCCAGCAGCTTAGTGGGGGGGGACTATGGCTACACCTTC. Translating it yields CASSLVGGDYGYTF. The variable domain in full, with the rest retrieved from reference TRBV7-2 and TRBJ1-2, is GAGVSQSPSNKVTEKGKDVELRCDPISGHTALYWYRQSLGQGLEFLIYFQGNSAPDKSGLPSDRFSAERTGGSVSTLTIQRTQQEDSAVYLCASSLVGGDYGYTFGSGTRLTVV.

This chain joins TRBV12-3 or TRBV12-4 and TRBJ2-5, with TRBD1 as a possible D gene (5 bases). The CDR3 is 17 residues long. V was clipped by 2 bases and J by 7 bases, with 23 bases between them. In DNA, the CDR3 is TGTGCCAGCAGTTTATCAATGACGCAGACAGCCAAAGGGACCCAGTACTTC. It translates to CASSLSMTQTAKGTQYF.

This clonotype was recorded at least ten times. The chain employs TRBV6-2 or TRBV6-3 and TRBJ2-1, with 13 bases lining up with TRBD2. V lost 6 bases and J lost 7; bases outside the gene matches: 6. CDR3 length: 15 residues. Germline values: CDR1 MNHEY, CDR2 SVGEGT. The CDR3 region has the DNA TGTGCCAGCAGCACACGGACTAGCGGGAGAAATGAGCAGTTCTTC. This gives the protein CASSTRTSGRNEQFF.

The rearrangement uses TRBV19 and TRBJ1-5; maybe TRBD1 (5 bases). CDR3 size: 18 residues. The V end was cut by 1 base, the J end by 3 bases, with 19 bases between. The germline CDR1 and CDR2 sequences are LNHDA and SQIVND (reference sequence). CDR3 in DNA: TGTGCCAGTAGTATAGGGCGGACCTCCCGGGACCTCAATCAGCCCCAGCATTTT. Protein product: CASSIGRTSRDLNQPQHF. Drawing the rest from reference TRBV19 and TRBJ1-5, the complete variable domain is DGGITQSPKYLFRKEGQNVTLSCEQNLNHDAMYWYRQDPGQGLRLIYYSQIVNDFQKGDIAEGYSVSREKKESFPLTVTSAQKNPTAFYLCASSIGRTSRDLNQPQHFGDGTRLSIL.

The sample holds a few counts of this clonotype. This chain uses TRBV7-9 with TRBJ2-7; 8 nucleotides agree with TRBD2. Per the germline V gene, CDR1 is SEHNR and CDR2 is FQNEAQ (reference sequence). The CDR3 loop spans 16 amino acids. Germline trimming cut 6 bases from V and 1 base from J; bases unmatched to any gene: 11. CDR3 sequence (DNA): TGTGCCAGCAGGCCCCCGGGGGGGTCCTATTCCTACGAGCAGTACTTC. Translated, it gives CASRPPGGSYSYEQYF.

This clonotype appeared many times. The rearrangement joins TRBV20-1 to TRBJ1-4; TRBD1 might be the D (6 bases). There are 13 residues in the CDR3. CDR1 and CDR2 (germline): DFQATT, SNEGSKA (reference sequence). The V and J ends lost 2 bases and 7 bases respectively, with 11 bases between them. CDR3 DNA: TGCAGTGCTAGACAGGGGAATTCTGAAAAACTGTTTTTT. This encodes CSARQGNSEKLFF.

This clonotype has at least ten counts. This sequence joins TRBV28 and TRBJ1-6; the D is unclear. Germline V gene data show CDR1 as MDHEN and CDR2 as SYDVKM. Between the trimmed V and J ends, which lost 6 bases and 13 bases, there was a span of 19 bases. This CDR3 is 14 amino acids long. CDR3 bases: TGTGCCAGCAGCCCCGGCCAGGCCCTGAGGCCCCTCCACTTT. Encoded protein: CASSPGQALRPLHF. The whole variable domain, filled in from reference TRBV28 and TRBJ1-6, reads DVKVTQSSRYLVKRTGEKVFLECVQDMDHENMFWYRQDPGLGLRLIYFSYDVKMKEKGDIPEGYSVSREKKERFSLILESASTNQTSMYLCASSPGQALRPLHFGNGTRLTVT.

This clonotype was observed many times. The V call is TRBV5-1, the J call TRBJ2-7; D possibly corresponds to TRBD1 (5 bases). Germline CDR1 and CDR2: SGHRS and YFSETQ. V lost 4 bases to trimming and J lost 5 bases, with 16 bases between them. The CDR3 has 14 amino acids. CDR3 DNA: TGCGCCAGCAGCCCGCTGGGGCATTCGCACGAGCAGTACTTC. This codes for CASSPLGHSHEQYF.

Concerning this clonotype: A read error may explain this, as a much larger clone is one base away. This chain joins TRBV28 and TRBJ2-6, with D possibly TRBD1 on 5 matching bases. The CDR3 is 15 residues long. CDR1 and CDR2 (germline): MDHEN, SYDVKM. The CDR3 DNA sequence: TGTGCCAGCAGTTTAGGGCTCTCTGGGGCCAACGGCCTGACTTTC. This encodes CASSLGLSGANGLTF.

This clonotype was recorded many times. The chain combines TRBV27 with TRBJ1-5; 9 bases fit TRBD1. CDR3 size: 15 residues. Germline V CDR1 and CDR2: MNHEY, SMNVEV (reference sequence). V lost 2 bases to trimming and J lost 7 bases; unmatched junction nucleotides: 6. CDR3: CASSLAGQGKQPQHF. The CDR3, as DNA: TGTGCCAGCAGTTTAGCCGGACAGGGGAAACAGCCCCAGCATTTT.

Regarding this clonotype: This clone may be a read error of a much larger clone one base away. V gene TRBV25-1 combines with J gene TRBJ2-5; TRBD1 or TRBD2 may be the D gene (5 bases each). This CDR3 has 14 amino acids. CDR1 and CDR2 (germline): MGHDK, SYGVNS. The CDR3 DNA sequence: TGTGCCAGCAGTGACTCAGGGAGAGGAGAGACCCCGTACTTC. Translating gives CASSDSGRGETPYF.

The sample holds many counts of this clonotype. This rearrangement joins TRBV5-1 to TRBJ2-2; D unresolved. The CDR3 is 14 amino acids. In germline, CDR1 is SGHRS, CDR2 YFSETQ. Trimming removed 0 bases at V and 1 base at J, with 4 bases between. The CDR3 DNA reads TGCGCCAGCAGCTTGGCAGAGAACACCGGGGAGCTGTTTTTT. Amino acids: CASSLAENTGELFF.

This clonotype came up many times. The chain is built from TRBV2 and TRBJ1-3; D perhaps matches TRBD1 (5 bases). The CDR3 is 16 residues long. Germline V gene lookup returns CDR1 SNHLY and CDR2 FYNNEI. V was clipped by 5 bases and J by 4 bases, with 18 bases between them. CDR3 loop: CASSPNGWGAGNTIYF. In nucleotides, the CDR3 is TGTGCCAGCAGTCCCAATGGTTGGGGCGCCGGAAACACCATATATTTT.

This clonotype was counted many times. The chain carries TRBV7-2 and TRBJ2-1; 9 positions agree with TRBD2. CDR1 is SGHTA, CDR2 FQGNSA, per germline. V lost 0 bases and J lost 7; bases outside the gene matches: 4. The CDR3 sequence is 15 residues long. Here the CDR3 reads CASSLASGSKNEQFF. The CDR3 region has the DNA TGTGCCAGCAGCTTAGCTAGCGGGAGCAAAAATGAGCAGTTCTTC.

This clonotype came up many times. As DNA, the CDR3 is TGTGCCAGCAGTTTGACAGATTACTCCTACAATGAGCAGTTCTTC. It encodes CASSLTDYSYNEQFF. This rearrangement joins TRBV27 to TRBJ2-1, with a possible D match to TRBD1 (5 bases). The CDR3 runs to 15 residues. V was cut by 3 bases and J by 0 bases, with 9 bases left in between. CDR1 and CDR2 (germline): MNHEY, SMNVEV (reference sequence).

The CDR3 region has the DNA TGTGCCACCAGCAGAGAGGGGAGTCAGCCCCAGCATTTT. It yields the protein CATSREGSQPQHF. The rearrangement uses TRBV15 and TRBJ1-5; D gene ambiguous. Germline assignment: CDR1 LNHNV and CDR2 YYDKDF (reference sequence). The V and J ends lost 0 bases and 6 bases respectively, with 6 bases between them. This CDR3 is 13 amino acids long.

In its sample, this clonotype was seen many times. The chain combines TRBV30 with TRBJ1-1; unclear D gene. The V and J ends lost 1 base and 4 bases respectively, with 4 bases between them. This CDR3 comprises 11 residues. CDR1 GTSNPN and CDR2 SVGIG come from the germline V gene (reference sequence). Here the CDR3 reads CAWSDSTEAFF. DNA of the CDR3: TGTGCCTGGAGTGACAGCACTGAAGCTTTCTTT.

As regards this clonotype: A much larger clonotype is one base distant, so this may be a read error. The V and J genes are TRBV7-9 and TRBJ2-7, with TRBD1 matching over 10 bases. J lost 8 bases, V lost 0 bases, and 10 bases had no gene match. This CDR3 has 16 residues. CDR1 and CDR2 (germline): SEHNR, FQNEAQ (reference sequence). CDR3 residues: CASSLALTGGLVKQYF. The CDR3 DNA reads as TGTGCCAGCAGCTTAGCGCTGACAGGGGGCTTGGTCAAGCAGTACTTC.